This T cell receptor beta chain is drawn from a study of blood T cells in healthy people across ages. To note about this clonotype: Its antigen remains unidentified.

Study outcomes and limitations: The fall in TCR beta diversity per million T cells was roughly linear with age.

CDR1 and CDR2 from the germline V gene are DFQATT and SNEGSKA (reference sequence). This CDR3 region has 13 residues. Trimming stripped 6 bases from V and 1 base from J, with 12 bases between. Each sample yielded at least 6 micrograms of PBMC total RNA. Through a sample-barcoded 5' primer and a J-beta primer mix, a second PCR was run for 7 to 11 cycles. TCRdb independently ran MiXCR on the 5' RACE reads; one entry per CDR3 protein. The sample yields roughly 1.7 million distinct CDR3 sequences, about 32% seen once. V is TRBV20-1 and J is TRBJ1-1, with unresolved D. The TCR comes from a woman aged 30 to 39 in good health. The sample was blood. The CDR3 coding sequence is TGCAGTGCACTCGGAACCGAGAACACTGAAGCTTTCTTT. Translation: CSALGTENTEAFF.